One and the same sample provided the 8 T cell receptor beta chains below, sequenced in a study of cytomegalovirus exposure and HLA in healthy donors. Both 60 Vbeta primers and 13 Jbeta primers went into the PCR. TCRdb keeps only in-frame clones here, not all; method: immunoSEQ multiplex PCR. Here the sample spans about 55,000 clones, over 55% being singletons. Specimen: PBMCs. The receptors derive from a man aged 35 to 55 in good health and CMV-seropositive.

In its sample, this clone was seen a few times. The chain uses TRBV5-6 and TRBJ2-2; 9 positions agree with TRBD1. Trimming took 8 bases from V and 5 from J; bases not matched to a gene: 10. Germline assignment: CDR1 SGHDT and CDR2 YYEEEE. This CDR3 is 15 amino acids long. As DNA, the CDR3 is TGTGCCAGTAGCGTTACAGGGGGCAGTACCGGGGAGCTGTTTTTT. Protein: CASSVTGGSTGELFF.

In this sample, this clone turned up a few times. This chain links TRBV6-4 with TRBJ2-3; 13 nucleotides align to TRBD2. This CDR3 region has 17 residues. CDR1 and CDR2 from the germline V gene are MRHNA and SNTAGT. Trimming took 4 bases from V and 1 from J; bases not matched to a gene: 5. DNA of the CDR3: TGTGCCAGCAGTGCCTCAGGACTAGCGGGGGGCACAGATACGCAGTATTTT. Protein product: CASSASGLAGGTDTQYF.

The rearrangement joins TRBV4-2 to TRBJ2-7; D unclear. Germline lookup yields CDR1 LGHNA and CDR2 YNFKEQ. The CDR3 has 14 residues. The V gene lost 0 bases and the J gene lost 0 bases, with 6 bases spanning the gap. The CDR3 nucleotides are TGTGCCAGCAGCCAAGACCCCAGCTCCTACGAGCAGTACTTC. It is translated as CASSQDPSSYEQYF.

This clone was recorded a few times. The chain carries TRBV5-6 and TRBJ1-5; 10 bases are a match to TRBD1. Unmatched junction bases numbered 3, after V lost 0 bases and J lost 6 bases. This CDR3 has 15 amino acids. Germline-derived CDR1 and CDR2 are SGHDT and YYEEEE. The CDR3 reads CASSLGQGASQPQHF. CDR3 in DNA: TGTGCCAGCAGCTTGGGACAGGGGGCGAGTCAGCCCCAGCATTTT.

The chain combines TRBV11-1 with TRBJ2-2, with TRBD2 matching over 7 bases. This CDR3 spans 15 amino acids. CDR1 SGHAT and CDR2 FQDESV come from the germline V gene (reference sequence). The V gene end was trimmed by 5 bases and the J gene end by 6 bases; junction bases not matched to a gene: 9. The CDR3 spells CASSPSAGVAGELFF. CDR3 coding DNA: TGTGCCAGCAGCCCGTCTGCGGGGGTGGCCGGGGAGCTGTTTTTT.

The chain combines TRBV6-1 with TRBJ1-1, with D maybe TRBD1 (6 bases). V gave up 3 bases and J gave up 2 bases, with 16 bases separating them. The CDR3 runs 16 residues. Germline V gene data show CDR1 as MNHNS and CDR2 as SASEGT. The CDR3 spells CASSDLSGVGNTEAFF. The CDR3 DNA sequence: TGTGCCAGCAGTGATCTATCAGGGGTTGGAAACACTGAAGCTTTCTTT.

This clone was detected a few times. The rearrangement uses TRBV11-3 and TRBJ2-1; D is possibly TRBD2 (7 bases). Trimming removed 2 bases from V and 13 bases from J, with 18 bases in between. CDR1 and CDR2 from the germline V gene are SGHNT and YENEEA. The CDR3 runs to 14 residues. The chain's CDR3 is CASSLWSGGSEQFF. DNA of the CDR3: TGTGCCAGCAGCTTATGGTCGGGGGGCTCTGAACAGTTCTTC.

The gene calls are TRBV15 and TRBJ2-1; 9 nucleotides line up with TRBD2. In germline, CDR1 is LNHNV, CDR2 YYDKDF (reference sequence). V dropped 7 bases and J dropped 2; count of bases not matched to a gene: 3. The CDR3 runs to 14 residues. In nucleotides, the CDR3 is TGTGCCACCATCGCGGGGGGGCCCTACAATGAGCAGTTCTTC. Translation: CATIAGGPYNEQFF. Filled out from reference TRBV15 and TRBJ2-1, the complete variable domain reads DAMVIQNPRYQVTQFGKPVTLSCSQTLNHNVMYWYQQKSSQAPKLLFHYYDKDFNNEADTPDNFQSRRPNTSFCFLDIRSPGLGDTAMYLCATIAGGPYNEQFFGPGTRLTVL.